Listed below are T cell receptor beta chains from one sample, sequenced in a study of blood T cell repertoires in COVID-19. The protocol was immunoSEQ multiplex PCR, while the TCRdb copy is restricted to in-frame clones and leaves out a portion. The repertoire includes fewer than 350,000 clones, 86% of them detected once, and roughly 13% sits in the top ten. Sequencing was done on a sample of peripheral blood. Every receptor here comes from a woman in her sixties or seventies with COVID-19, enrolled during active disease. CDR3s include the opening cysteine and the closing phenylalanine or tryptophan. Each record gives: V gene, J gene, clone size, CDR3 length, CDR3 protein. The listing skips clone size in some rows; elsewhere it reads once, few, many or a size class.

TRBV7-9,TRBJ1-3,.,15,CASSSDISSGNTIYF
TRBV29-1,TRBJ1-2,.,14,CSVDLQGFNYGYTF
TRBV11-2,TRBJ1-2,.,16,CASSLVTGRANYGYTF
TRBV5-1,TRBJ2-2,.,15,CASSLQGTGTGELFF
TRBV27,TRBJ2-1,.,13,CASSWGLAGGQFF
TRBV18,TRBJ1-5,.,15,CASSWTVDSNQPQHF
TRBV7-2,TRBJ1-6,.,14,CASSLAPGESPLHF
TRBV12-5,TRBJ2-2,.,16,CASGNIGVTNTGELFF
TRBV7-9,TRBJ1-1,.,13,CASSEEGNTEAFF
TRBV3-1/TRBV3-2,TRBJ1-4,.,14,CASSLGQRNEKLFF
TRBV27,TRBJ2-7,few,18,CASSLKYAPGGSSYEQYF
TRBV4-3,TRBJ2-2,.,16,CASSRGLAGGTRELFF
TRBV9,TRBJ2-5,.,16,CASSVAGTIVQETQYF
TRBV21-1,TRBJ1-5,.,16,CASSGGQRNSNQPQHF
TRBV20-1,TRBJ2-3,.,14,CSASTGGPTDTQYF
TRBV7-2,TRBJ1-6,once,14,CASSLGGAYSPLHF
TRBV21-1,TRBJ2-5,.,12,CASSIGGETQYF
TRBV7-9,TRBJ1-2,.,14,CASSLLAANYGYTF